The source of this T cell receptor beta chain is a study of blood T cell repertoires in COVID-19. Study details: The origin of the acute and convalescent COVID-19 samples was the United States, Italy and Spain. T cells, B-cell-depleted T cells, or PBMCs provided the cDNA or gDNA that served as material.

Original processing methods: Reference gene primer amplification gave nucleated cell count estimates. Profiled with immunoSEQ multiplex PCR; TCRdb holds only in-frame clones, not every one. That table is the source of V, J and clone size, and D and trimming were worked out from the DNA. The sample gives under 55,000 clones, 79% of which show up once; under 30% is in the top ten. J was trimmed by 6 bases and V by 4 bases; bases with no gene match: 2. The CDR3 contains 12 residues. CDR1 and CDR2 (germline): SEHNR, FQNEAQ (reference sequence). The sequence came from a man between 65 and 85 years old with acute or convalescent COVID-19. The rearrangement links TRBV7-9 to TRBJ2-7; the match to TRBD1 covers 8 bases. Material: peripheral blood. CDR3 sequence reads: CASSSTGGEQYF. The CDR3, as DNA: TGTGCCAGCAGCTCCACAGGGGGCGAGCAGTACTTC.